Each of the 30 T cell receptor beta chains below was sequenced from the same sample in a study of T cell clonality in common variable immunodeficiency. Profiling relied on immunoSEQ multiplex PCR, and the TCRdb table lists in-frame clones only, not all of them. The sample includes tens of thousands of clones, none of them occurring once. Material: peripheral blood mononuclear cells. Receptors were obtained from a person aged 18 to 70 in good health.

This clone was counted at least ten times. The read gets to within 3 residues of the CDR3 end, and the germline J gene fills in the rest. The chain carries TRBV18 and TRBJ2-1; D is perhaps TRBD1 (5 bases). V was trimmed by 0 bases and J by 9 bases, leaving 15 bases between them. CDR1 and CDR2 from the germline V gene are KGHSH and LQKENI. This CDR3 has 15 residues. The CDR3 bases that were read are TGTGCCAGCTCACCACCATTGACCATTAGGGGTGAG. This sequence encodes CASSPPLTIRGE. In full, the CDR3 reads CASSPPLTIRGEQFF.

This clone has at least ten counts. The CDR3 end is not reached by the read, which stops 3 residues before it; the germline J gene fills it in. The V call is TRBV20-1, the J call TRBJ2-3, with 10 bases aligning to TRBD2. The J segment lost 6 bases and the V segment lost 2 bases, leaving 8 bases of the junction unmatched. Germline V CDR1 and CDR2: DFQATT, SNEGSKA (reference sequence). The CDR3 consists of 15 residues. The CDR3 sequence is CSARLPSGRADTQYF. The covered CDR3 bases are TGCAGTGCTAGACTCCCCAGCGGGAGGGCCGATACG.

This clone appeared many times. The germline gene is not matched at one end of the junction; a read error may be the cause. The sequenced CDR3 bases are TGCGCCAGCAGCCAAGAGTGGCGGGCCGGCTCCTACGAG. It encodes CASSQEWRAGSYE. The whole CDR3 region reads CASSQEWRAGSYEQYF. The rearrangement joins TRBV4-2 to TRBJ2-7; maybe TRBD2 (5 bases). The CDR3 end lies 3 residues beyond the end of the read and is filled in from the germline J gene. Germline lookup yields CDR1 LGHNA and CDR2 YNFKEQ. CDR3 length: 16 amino acids.

This clone was recorded many times. The read falls 3 residues short of the CDR3 end, and the missing part is taken from the germline J gene. This chain links TRBV5-6 with TRBJ1-2; 9 bases agree with TRBD1. With V trimmed by 3 bases and J by 7 bases, 4 bases remained unmatched. Germline CDR1 and CDR2: SGHDT and YYEEEE. The CDR3 loop spans 13 amino acids. CDR3 loop: CASSSGTGLGYTF. The sequenced CDR3 bases are TGTGCCAGCAGCTCGGGGACAGGGCTTGGC.

About this clone: The CDR3 end is not reached by the read, which stops 3 residues before it; the germline J gene fills it in. The rearrangement uses TRBV6-2 or TRBV6-3 and TRBJ1-2, with a possible D match to TRBD1 (6 bases). The CDR3 spans 12 residues. Germline assignment: CDR1 MNHEY and CDR2 SVGEGT. Here the CDR3 reads CASSYGGYDYTF. The part of the CDR3 DNA that was read is TGTGCCAGCAGTTACGGGGGCTACGAC.

This clone was seen ten or more times. With the read ending 3 residues before the CDR3 end, the germline J gene is used to fill in that end. V and J are TRBV5-1 and TRBJ2-7; the match to TRBD1 covers 9 bases. The V gene end was trimmed by 0 bases and the J gene end by 4 bases; junction bases not matched to a gene: 8. The CDR3 extends over 16 amino acids. The germline V gene has CDR1 SGHRS and CDR2 YFSETQ. The CDR3 DNA, read in part, is TGCGCCAGCAGCTTGGGATTGGGACAGGGTATTTACGAG. Translating gives CASSLGLGQGIYE. The CDR3 in full is CASSLGLGQGIYEQYF. The full variable domain, in which reference TRBV5-1 and TRBJ2-7 provide the parts outside the CDR3, is KAGVTQTPRYLIKTRGQQVTLSCSPISGHRSVSWYQQTPGQGLQFLFEYFSETQRNKGNFPGRFSGRQFSNSRSEMNVSTLELGDSALYLCASSLGLGQGIYEQYFGPGTRLTVT.

This clone has a count of ten or more. The read gets to within 3 residues of the CDR3 end, and the germline J gene fills in the rest. The gene calls are TRBV4-2 and TRBJ2-1, with TRBD2 matching 13 bases. V shed 4 bases and J 4 bases; nucleotides not matched to a gene: 10. This CDR3 is 18 amino acids long. The germline V gene encodes CDR1 LGHNA and CDR2 YNFKEQ. This CDR3 is CASSPGTSGTYRYNEQFF. The DNA read from the CDR3 is TGTGCCAGCAGCCCAGGGACTAGCGGGACCTACCGATACAATGAG.

Many counts were recorded for this clone. Read data end 3 residues before the CDR3 end; the end is taken from the germline J gene. This chain connects TRBV7-2 to TRBJ2-3; 10 nucleotides agree with TRBD2. Germline V gene sequence: CDR1 SGHTA, CDR2 FQGNSA. This CDR3 spans 15 amino acids. The junction had 3 bases not matched to a gene; V was cut back by 5 bases and J by 1 base. The covered CDR3 bases are TGTGCCAGCAGCATCGGGACTAGCGGCACAGATACG. Amino acids: CASSIGTSGTDT. The whole CDR3 sequence is CASSIGTSGTDTQYF.

This clone was seen ten or more times. The missing CDR3 end, 3 residues past where the read stops, is filled in from the germline J gene. V and J are TRBV20-1 and TRBJ2-1; TRBD2 matches 8 bases. Losses at the gene ends were 3 bases for V and 3 bases for J; bases not matched to a gene: 16. This CDR3 is 18 amino acids long. Germline lookup yields CDR1 DFQATT and CDR2 SNEGSKA (reference sequence). The CDR3 here is CSASGWGLGVSDYNEQFF. The CDR3 DNA, read in part, is TGCAGTGCTAGTGGGTGGGGACTAGGGGTATCCGACTACAATGAG.

As for this clone: Read data end 3 residues before the CDR3 end; the end is taken from the germline J gene. The gene calls are TRBV18 and TRBJ2-4, with D maybe TRBD1 (5 bases). V was shortened by 3 bases and J by 7 bases, with 10 bases between the two germline ends. This CDR3 is built from 13 residues. The germline CDR1 and CDR2 sequences are KGHSH and LQKENI. The CDR3 bases that were read are TGTGCCAGCTCACCCCCGTGGGGCAACATT. Protein product: CASSPPWGNI. The whole CDR3 is CASSPPWGNIQYF.

This clone has ten or more counts. The read is 3 residues too short to cover the CDR3 end, so that end is filled in from the germline J gene. The chain links TRBV29-1 to TRBJ2-4; D is unclear. The germline CDR1 and CDR2 sequences are SQVTM and ANQGSEA. The CDR3 has 13 amino acids. V shed 2 bases and J shed 3 bases, with 8 bases lying between them. CDR3: CSVESAYKNIQYF. The covered CDR3 bases are TGCAGCGTTGAAAGTGCGTACAAAAACATT.

This clone was seen ten or more times. The read ends 3 residues shy of where the CDR3 ends; the end is completed using the germline J gene. The gene calls are TRBV5-6 and TRBJ2-3; 7 nucleotides line up with TRBD1. The germline gives CDR1 SGHDT, CDR2 YYEEEE. Trimming took 6 bases from V and 8 from J; bases not matched to a gene: 12. There are 14 residues in the CDR3. The CDR3 spells CASNLDRTTGTQYF. The part of the CDR3 DNA that was read is TGTGCCAGCAATCTGGACAGGACAACGGGTACG.

This clone was seen only a few times. The read halts 3 residues ahead of the CDR3 end, with the missing end drawn from the germline J gene. The chain combines TRBV25-1 with TRBJ2-5; a possible D gene is TRBD1 (6 bases). This CDR3 has 17 amino acids. The germline gives CDR1 MGHDK, CDR2 SYGVNS. Trimming left V 3 bases short and J 0 bases short, with 17 bases between. CDR3 DNA (partial): TGTGCCAGCAGTGATCCGATCAGGGGTCCGTACCAAGAGACC. It specifies CASSDPIRGPYQET. The complete CDR3 protein is CASSDPIRGPYQETQYF.

Many counts were recorded for this clone. The read finishes 3 residues shy of the CDR3 end, and the germline J gene is used to complete it. The chain uses TRBV19 and TRBJ2-3, with 10 nucleotides matching TRBD2. The CDR3 runs to 16 residues. Trimming took 3 bases from V and 4 from J; bases not matched to a gene: 7. From germline, CDR1 is LNHDA and CDR2 SQIVND (reference sequence). Partial CDR3 DNA: TGTGCCAGTAGTATTGGGCTAGCGGGAGAGGCAGATACG. It translates to CASSIGLAGEADT. The whole CDR3 sequence is CASSIGLAGEADTQYF.

This clone was detected ten times or more. The read ends 3 residues early relative to the CDR3; the germline J gene fills the gap. This chain connects TRBV19 to TRBJ1-1; 9 positions agree with TRBD1. This CDR3 is built from 17 residues. The germline gives CDR1 LNHDA, CDR2 SQIVND (reference sequence). The J segment lost 3 bases and the V segment lost 0 bases, leaving 8 bases of the junction unmatched. Partial CDR3 DNA: TGTGCCAGTAGTATAGATGGGAACAGGGGGCCCGACACTGAA. The encoded protein is CASSIDGNRGPDTE. The whole CDR3 sequence reads CASSIDGNRGPDTEAFF.

This clone was seen many times. The sequenced fragment ends 3 residues before the CDR3 boundary, so the rest is inferred from the germline J gene. The chain uses TRBV7-6 and TRBJ1-1; no clear D gene. The germline V gene encodes CDR1 SGHVS and CDR2 FNYEAQ. Between the trimmed V and J ends, which lost 3 bases and 1 base, there was a span of 9 bases. The CDR3 extends over 14 amino acids. The part of the CDR3 DNA that was read is TGTGCCAGCAGCTTTATGGCGGGGAACACTGAA. This sequence encodes CASSFMAGNTE. The full CDR3 protein reads CASSFMAGNTEAFF.

This clone has only a few counts. The read falls 3 residues short of the CDR3 end, and the missing part is taken from the germline J gene. The chain combines TRBV18 with TRBJ2-1; D gene ambiguous. The CDR3 totals 13 residues. Trimming cost V 3 bases and J 9 bases, with 12 bases left between them. Germline CDR1 and CDR2: KGHSH and LQKENI. CDR3 residues: CASSPGSGPEQFF. Incomplete CDR3 DNA: TGTGCCAGCTCACCGGGCTCTGGTCCTGAG.

In this sample, this clone turned up many times. The read halts 3 residues ahead of the CDR3 end, with the missing end drawn from the germline J gene. This rearrangement joins TRBV6-2 or TRBV6-3 to TRBJ2-3; no clear D gene. This CDR3 has 12 amino acids. Germline CDR1 MNHEY, CDR2 SVGEGT. Trimming took off 8 bases at V and 0 bases at J, with 6 bases between the two ends. This CDR3 is CASRESTDTQYF. The part of the CDR3 DNA that was read is TGTGCCAGCCGCGAAAGCACAGATACG.

Many counts were recorded for this clone. The CDR3 end is not reached by the read, which stops 3 residues before it; the germline J gene fills it in. This chain links TRBV6-2 or TRBV6-3 with TRBJ2-3, with D maybe TRBD1 (6 bases). The CDR3 totals 12 residues. The germline V gene encodes CDR1 MNHEY and CDR2 SVGEGT. The covered CDR3 bases are TGTGCCAGCAGTTCCGGACAGTTAACG. Translating gives CASSSGQLT. The CDR3 reads in full as CASSSGQLTQYF.

The table lists this clone with many counts. The sequenced fragment ends 3 residues before the CDR3 boundary, so the rest is inferred from the germline J gene. The chain uses TRBV5-4 and TRBJ2-3; D may be TRBD1 (5 bases). Trimming cost V 4 bases and J 3 bases, with 9 bases left between them. The CDR3 is made up of 13 amino acids. CDR1 is SGHNT, CDR2 YYREEE, per germline (reference sequence). CDR3 amino acids: CASSPGATDTQYF. The sequenced CDR3 bases are TGTGCCAGCAGCCCTGGGGCGACAGATACG.

This clone has a count of ten or more. Read data end 3 residues before the CDR3 end; the end is taken from the germline J gene. The chain employs TRBV7-2 and TRBJ1-1; D uncertain. V was pared by 5 bases and J by 3 bases, with 16 bases between. The CDR3 length is 15 residues. The V gene's germline CDR1 is SGHTA and CDR2 FQGNSA. The part of the CDR3 DNA that was read is TGTGCCAGCAGCACCCCCCCGGGGAGGTACACTGAA. Its protein is CASSTPPGRYTE. In full, the CDR3 is CASSTPPGRYTEAFF.

This clone has a count of ten or more. The CDR3 end lies 3 residues beyond the end of the read and is filled in from the germline J gene. The rearrangement joins TRBV12-3 or TRBV12-4 to TRBJ1-1; 9 bases line up with TRBD1. The trim removed 6 bases at V and 3 bases at J, leaving 5 bases unmatched. CDR3 size: 14 residues. Incomplete CDR3 DNA: TGTGCCAGCAGACACAGGGGGCAGTACACTGAA. Amino acids: CASRHRGQYTE. The whole CDR3 sequence is CASRHRGQYTEAFF.

This clone has a count of ten or more. The read terminates 3 residues ahead of where the CDR3 ends, so the germline J gene completes it. This chain joins TRBV19 and TRBJ2-7, with a possible D match to TRBD1 (5 bases). The germline CDR1 and CDR2 sequences are LNHDA and SQIVND (reference sequence). There are 14 residues in the CDR3. Trimming pared 7 bases from V and 2 bases from J, leaving 15 bases between. The CDR3 loop reads CASMDTADAYEQYF. The sequenced part of the CDR3 DNA is TGTGCCAGTATGGACACCGCAGACGCCTACGAG. The complete variable domain, with remaining parts taken from reference TRBV19 and TRBJ2-7, reads DGGITQSPKYLFRKEGQNVTLSCEQNLNHDAMYWYRQDPGQGLRLIYYSQIVNDFQKGDIAEGYSVSREKKESFPLTVTSAQKNPTAFYLCASMDTADAYEQYFGPGTRLTVT.

Ten or more counts support this clone. Incomplete CDR3 DNA: TGCGCCAGCAGCTTGGGAGCGCTTCCCTATAATTCACCC. It specifies CASSLGALPYNSP. The complete CDR3 sequence is CASSLGALPYNSPLHF. J is TRBJ1-6 and V is TRBV5-1; D is unclear. The read halts 3 residues ahead of the CDR3 end, with the missing end drawn from the germline J gene. CDR3 length: 16 residues. CDR1 is SGHRS and CDR2 is YFSETQ in the germline V gene. Trimming left V 0 bases short and J 2 bases short, with 9 bases between.

This clone was counted only a few times. The CDR3 end is not reached by the read, which stops 3 residues before it; the germline J gene fills it in. The V and J genes are TRBV20-1 and TRBJ2-1, with 7 nucleotides matching TRBD2. The J segment lost 6 bases and the V segment lost 1 base, leaving 12 bases of the junction unmatched. The CDR3 consists of 16 residues. CDR1 and CDR2 from the germline V gene are DFQATT and SNEGSKA (reference sequence). The sequenced CDR3 bases are TGCAGTGCTAGAGCTGGGGGGACTACGTGGCCCAATGAG. Residues: CSARAGGTTWPNE. The CDR3 in full is CSARAGGTTWPNEQFF.

This clone was counted at least ten times. The read gets to within 3 residues of the CDR3 end, and the germline J gene fills in the rest. The sample has other DNA sequences that encode this CDR3 too. The chain has TRBV30 and TRBJ2-1; 7 positions match TRBD2. This CDR3 comprises 13 residues. Germline loops: CDR1 GTSNPN, CDR2 SVGIG (reference sequence). The chain's CDR3 is CAGTSARNNEQFF. CDR3 DNA, as far as it was read: TGTGCTGGAACTAGCGCCAGGAACAATGAG.

This clone occurred a few times. The read halts 3 residues ahead of the CDR3 end, with the missing end drawn from the germline J gene. The chain combines TRBV19 with TRBJ1-5, with TRBD1 as a possible D gene (5 bases). The CDR3 has 15 amino acids. The V gene's germline CDR1 is LNHDA and CDR2 SQIVND (reference sequence). V was pared by 6 bases and J by 2 bases, with 14 bases between. The CDR3 DNA, read in part, is TGTGCCAGTAGGCAGGGCCTTTGGGGCAATCAGCCC. Its protein is CASRQGLWGNQP. The CDR3, in full, reads CASRQGLWGNQPQHF.

This clone was observed a few times. The CDR3 loop reads CASSQPIAGGEETQYF. The CDR3 DNA, read in part, is TGTGCCAGCAGCCAACCCATAGCGGGAGGGGAAGAGACC. The chain employs TRBV4-2 and TRBJ2-5, with 11 bases identical to TRBD2. The sequenced fragment ends 3 residues before the CDR3 boundary, so the rest is inferred from the germline J gene. Per germline, CDR1 LGHNA and CDR2 YNFKEQ. J lost 3 bases, V lost 2 bases, and 5 bases had no gene match. The CDR3 is 16 residues long.

This clone was recorded many times. The read terminates 3 residues ahead of where the CDR3 ends, so the germline J gene completes it. Other DNA sequences in the same sample also yield this CDR3. This chain uses TRBV5-1 with TRBJ2-7; tentative D call: TRBD1 (6 bases). The CDR3 consists of 15 residues. V was cut by 1 base and J by 1 base, with 12 bases left in between. Germline CDR1 is SGHRS and CDR2 is YFSETQ. This chain's CDR3 is CASSLPGQPSYEQYF. The sequenced CDR3 bases are TGCGCCAGCAGCTTGCCTGGACAGCCATCCTACGAG.

There are many counts of this clone. The CDR3 extends 3 residues past the end of the read, so its final part is completed from the germline J gene. The chain uses TRBV9 and TRBJ2-5; 8 nucleotides agree with TRBD1. The CDR3 is made up of 16 amino acids. Germline lookup yields CDR1 SGDLS and CDR2 YYNGEE. Trimming took 4 bases from V and 4 from J; bases not matched to a gene: 12. The covered CDR3 bases are TGTGCCAGCAGCCCGGCTTTGGGCAGGGGGCGAGAGACC. Translating gives CASSPALGRGRET. The complete CDR3 reads CASSPALGRGRETQYF. The full variable domain, completed using reference TRBV9 and TRBJ2-5, is DSGVTQTPKHLITATGQRVTLRCSPRSGDLSVYWYQQSLDQGLQFLIQYYNGEERAKGNILERFSAQQFPDLHSELNLSSLELGDSALYFCASSPALGRGRETQYFGPGTRLLVL.